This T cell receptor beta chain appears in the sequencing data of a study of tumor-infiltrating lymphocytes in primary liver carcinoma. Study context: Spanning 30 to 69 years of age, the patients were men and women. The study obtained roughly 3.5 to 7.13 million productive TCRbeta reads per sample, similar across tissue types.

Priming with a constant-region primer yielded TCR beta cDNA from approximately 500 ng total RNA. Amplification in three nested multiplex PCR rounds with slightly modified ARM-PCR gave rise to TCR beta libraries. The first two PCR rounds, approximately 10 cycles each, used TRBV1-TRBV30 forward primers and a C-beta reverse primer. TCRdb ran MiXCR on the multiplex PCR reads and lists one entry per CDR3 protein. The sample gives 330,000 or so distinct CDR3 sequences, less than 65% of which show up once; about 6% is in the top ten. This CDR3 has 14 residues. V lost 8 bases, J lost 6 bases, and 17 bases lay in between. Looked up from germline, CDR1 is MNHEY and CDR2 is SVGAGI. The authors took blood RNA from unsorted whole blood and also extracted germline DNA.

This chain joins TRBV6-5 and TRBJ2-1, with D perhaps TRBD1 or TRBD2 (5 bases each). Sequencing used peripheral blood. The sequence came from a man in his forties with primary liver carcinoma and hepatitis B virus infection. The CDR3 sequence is CASSPGRSVNEQFF. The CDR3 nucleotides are TGTGCCAGCTCGCCGGGACGGTCTGTCAATGAGCAGTTCTTC.